Shown below are 24 T cell receptor beta chains from a single sample sequenced in a study of cytomegalovirus exposure and HLA in healthy donors. Sequencing used immunoSEQ multiplex PCR; TCRdb keeps in-frame clones, though not all of them. The sample records over 200,000 clones, over 80% being singletons. The source material was PBMCs. These TCRs come from a woman aged 25 to 45 in good health and CMV-seropositive.

V is TRBV5-1 and J is TRBJ2-7; the match to TRBD1 covers 9 bases. Trimming removed 3 bases from V and 5 bases from J; junction bases left unmatched: 9. The CDR3 loop spans 15 amino acids. Germline V gives CDR1 SGHRS, CDR2 YFSETQ. The CDR3 bases are TGCGCCAGCAGCTATTCCGGGACAGGGTCCCACGAGCAGTACTTC. It translates to CASSYSGTGSHEQYF. Variable domain in full (rest from reference TRBV5-1 and TRBJ2-7): KAGVTQTPRYLIKTRGQQVTLSCSPISGHRSVSWYQQTPGQGLQFLFEYFSETQRNKGNFPGRFSGRQFSNSRSEMNVSTLELGDSALYLCASSYSGTGSHEQYFGPGTRLTVT.

CDR3 coding DNA: TGTGCCATCACGGATCAACAGGGGCATGGCTACACCTTC. Amino acid sequence: CAITDQQGHGYTF. The genes are TRBV10-3 and TRBJ1-2; 7 bases align to TRBD1. Germline loops: CDR1 ENHRY, CDR2 SYGVKD. V was clipped by 7 bases and J by 6 bases; unmatched bases: 8. The CDR3 covers 13 residues.

The chain links TRBV6-5 to TRBJ2-3; TRBD2 agrees at 8 bases. In germline, CDR1 is MNHEY, CDR2 SVGAGI. The CDR3 runs 14 residues. V was clipped by 6 bases and J by 4 bases; unmatched bases: 6. CDR3 amino acids: CASSPGGAPDTQYF. The CDR3 DNA follows: TGTGCCAGCAGCCCGGGGGGGGCCCCAGATACGCAGTATTTT.

The table lists this clone with a few counts. The CDR3 loop is CASSLIAGVETQYF. CDR3 nucleotides: TGTGCCAGCAGCTTAATTGCGGGAGTGGAGACCCAGTACTTC. The chain is built from TRBV7-9 and TRBJ2-5; TRBD2 matches 7 bases. CDR3 length equals 14 residues. V shed 2 bases, J shed 5 bases, and the junction held 5 bases outside the gene matches. Germline V gives CDR1 SEHNR, CDR2 FQNEAQ (reference sequence).

The chain combines TRBV6-5 with TRBJ1-1; no clear D gene. Trimming removed 6 bases from V and 4 bases from J, with 15 bases in between. Germline V CDR1 and CDR2: MNHEY, SVGAGI. The CDR3 has 14 residues. As DNA, the CDR3 is TGTGCCAGCAGATTTGGGCGGAGCTCCACTGAAGCTTTCTTT. The encoded protein is CASRFGRSSTEAFF.

The V and J genes are TRBV10-1 and TRBJ2-5; D might be TRBD1 (6 bases). Germline loops: CDR1 WNHNN, CDR2 SYGVQD (reference sequence). V shed 4 bases and J shed 0 bases, with 12 bases lying between them. The CDR3 sequence is 15 residues long. DNA for the CDR3: TGCGCCAGCAGTGGGGGGCGCCACCACCAAGAGACCCAGTACTTC. Its translation is CASSGGRHHQETQYF.

J is TRBJ2-7 and V is TRBV9, with TRBD2 matching over 7 bases. Germline V lookup: CDR1 SGDLS, CDR2 YYNGEE. V lost 4 bases and J lost 6; bases outside the gene matches: 16. The CDR3 runs to 16 residues. CDR3 region: CASSQREAGDSPEQYF. CDR3 in DNA: TGTGCCAGCAGCCAGAGAGAGGCGGGAGATTCCCCCGAGCAGTACTTC.

This chain joins TRBV7-2 and TRBJ2-5, with 8 bases identical to TRBD1. The CDR3 covers 15 residues. The J segment lost 8 bases and the V segment lost 5 bases, leaving 13 bases of the junction unmatched. The germline gives CDR1 SGHTA, CDR2 FQGNSA. DNA of the CDR3: TGTGCCAGCAGCCCAACCGGGACAGGTGATCTTACCCAGTACTTC. Translation: CASSPTGTGDLTQYF.

V and J are TRBV9 and TRBJ1-1, with a possible D match to TRBD1 (6 bases). Trimming left V 1 base short and J 5 bases short, with 18 bases between. The CDR3 spans 16 residues. CDR1 is SGDLS and CDR2 is YYNGEE in the germline V gene. The CDR3 spells CASSVPLRGGLTEAFF. The CDR3, as DNA: TGTGCCAGCAGCGTACCGCTCCGCGGGGGCCTAACTGAAGCTTTCTTT.

The V call is TRBV5-4, the J call TRBJ1-1; no firm D call. Trimming removed 0 bases from V and 1 base from J, with 13 bases in between. Germline V CDR1 and CDR2: SGHNT, YYREEE (reference sequence). This CDR3 spans 16 amino acids. CDR3 in DNA: TGTGCCAGCAGCTTGGTGTACCGGGGTTCGAACACTGAAGCTTTCTTT. Protein product: CASSLVYRGSNTEAFF.

This clone was seen a handful of times. The same CDR3 arises from other DNA sequences in this sample as well. The V call is TRBV6-4, the J call TRBJ2-3; D perhaps matches TRBD2 (5 bases). The CDR3 spans 14 residues. With 2 bases removed from V and 2 bases from J, the gap between germline ends came to 8 bases. Germline V gene lookup returns CDR1 MRHNA and CDR2 SNTAGT. For the CDR3, the DNA is TGTGCCAGCAGTGACGGACTCTCCACAGATACGCAGTATTTT. Protein: CASSDGLSTDTQYF.

The chain recombines TRBV2 with TRBJ1-2; tentative D call: TRBD1 (6 bases). The ends were cut back, 5 bases at V and 7 bases at J, with 20 bases in the middle. The CDR3 extends over 15 amino acids. CDR1 and CDR2 (germline): SNHLY, FYNNEI. The CDR3 nucleotides read TGTGCCAGCAGTCCATCGACCGGGACATTAGTTGGCTACACCTTC. Translated, it gives CASSPSTGTLVGYTF. Full variable domain (outside the CDR3, taken from reference TRBV2 and TRBJ1-2): EPEVTQTPSHQVTQMGQEVILRCVPISNHLYFYWYRQILGQKVEFLVSFYNNEISEKSEIFDDQFSVERPDGSNFTLKIRSTKLEDSAMYFCASSPSTGTLVGYTFGSGTRLTVV.

The rearrangement uses TRBV27 and TRBJ2-2; 12 nucleotides agree with TRBD2. CDR3 length: 19 residues. The germline gives CDR1 MNHEY, CDR2 SMNVEV (reference sequence). V shed 0 bases, J shed 3 bases, and the junction held 8 bases outside the gene matches. In nucleotides, the CDR3 is TGTGCCAGCAGTTTATCAGGACTAGCGGGACGGGGGTACACCGGGGAGCTGTTTTTT. It specifies CASSLSGLAGRGYTGELFF.

Worth noting for this clone: Its ends do not fully match the called genes, so a read error is possible. The chain carries TRBV7-3 and TRBJ1-5; 8 bases align to TRBD1. The germline gives CDR1 SGHTA, CDR2 FQGTGA. CDR3 length: 14 amino acids. The CDR3 sequence: CASSLTGGNQPQHF. The CDR3 DNA sequence: TGTGCCAGCAGCCTAACAGGGGGAAATCAGCCCCAGCATTTT. Combining the CDR3 with reference TRBV7-3 and TRBJ1-5 gives the whole variable domain GAGVSQTPSNKVTEKGKYVELRCDPISGHTALYWYRQSLGQGPEFLIYFQGTGAADDSGLPNDRFFAVRPEGSVSTLKIQRTERGDSAVYLCASSLTGGNQPQHFGDGTRLSIL.

The chain has TRBV5-1 and TRBJ1-1, with a tentative D call TRBD1 (5 bases). Germline-derived CDR1 and CDR2 are SGHRS and YFSETQ. Trimming cost V 4 bases and J 1 base, with 11 bases left between them. The CDR3 consists of 14 residues. The CDR3 loop reads CASSPRTTNTEAFF. As DNA, the CDR3 is TGCGCCAGCAGCCCCCGGACAACGAACACTGAAGCTTTCTTT.

The chain uses TRBV11-2 and TRBJ2-3, with 8 bases fitting TRBD2. The germline gives CDR1 SGHAT, CDR2 FQNNGV. The CDR3 runs to 15 residues. J gave up 4 bases and V 4 bases, and 7 bases lay outside the gene matches. The CDR3 DNA is TGTGCCAGCAGCTCCGTAGCGGGATCGGCAGATACGCAGTATTTT. It translates to CASSSVAGSADTQYF.

This sequence joins TRBV13 and TRBJ2-6; D unresolved. The CDR3 extends over 16 amino acids. V lost 5 bases and J lost 1, with 12 bases in between. Germline CDR1 and CDR2: PRHDT and FYEKMQ (reference sequence). CDR3 DNA: TGTGCCAGCAGCCAAACGGTTGATTCTGGGGCCAACGTCCTGACTTTC. Translation gives CASSQTVDSGANVLTF.

V is TRBV2 and J is TRBJ2-7; 12 bases line up with TRBD2. After removal of 5 bases from V and 6 bases from J, the junction contained 5 bases not matched to a gene. This CDR3 has 14 residues. Germline V lookup: CDR1 SNHLY, CDR2 FYNNEI. DNA for the CDR3: TGTGCCAGCAGTCTAGCGGGAGGGCCACGCGAGCAGTACTTC. Its protein product is CASSLAGGPREQYF.

The chain has TRBV29-1 and TRBJ1-1; D remains ambiguous. The V gene's germline CDR1 is SQVTM and CDR2 ANQGSEA. This CDR3 has 12 residues. The germline V and J ends were trimmed by 6 bases and 5 bases, with 13 bases remaining between them. For the CDR3, the DNA is TGCAGCGTCTGGGCCCCGGGGACTGAAGCTTTCTTT. Translation gives CSVWAPGTEAFF.

CDR3 DNA sequence: TGTGCCAGCAGCCCCCAGGGACAGGGGGCGGCTGGCTACACCTTC. Translated, it gives CASSPQGQGAAGYTF. The rearrangement links TRBV9 to TRBJ1-2, with TRBD1 matching 12 bases. V dropped 4 bases and J dropped 7; count of bases not matched to a gene: 8. The CDR3 length is 15 residues. Germline CDR1 is SGDLS and CDR2 is YYNGEE.

V usage is TRBV27 and J usage is TRBJ1-2, with D possibly TRBD1 on 6 matching bases. The CDR3 consists of 13 residues. Germline CDR1 MNHEY, CDR2 SMNVEV (reference sequence). V was trimmed by 5 bases and J by 6 bases, leaving 13 bases between them. The CDR3 here is CASSPSGVHGYTF. CDR3 nucleotides: TGTGCCAGCAGTCCATCAGGGGTCCATGGCTACACCTTC.

This sequence joins TRBV27 and TRBJ1-4; 7 bases are shared with TRBD1. J was trimmed by 8 bases and V by 4 bases; bases with no gene match: 10. Germline V CDR1 and CDR2: MNHEY, SMNVEV (reference sequence). CDR3 length: 15 amino acids. Written as DNA, the CDR3 is TGTGCCAGCAGTTCGCGCGACAGGGTGGGGGAAAAACTGTTTTTT. This gives the protein CASSSRDRVGEKLFF.

The chain links TRBV6-5 to TRBJ1-5, with a tentative D call TRBD1 (5 bases). Trimming cost V 0 bases and J 6 bases, with 9 bases left between them. This CDR3 comprises 14 residues. CDR1 MNHEY and CDR2 SVGAGI come from the germline V gene. The CDR3 DNA is TGTGCCAGCAGTTACTCCCAGGGAGGTCAGCCCCAGCATTTT. Amino acids: CASSYSQGGQPQHF.

J is TRBJ1-1 and V is TRBV5-1, with D perhaps matching TRBD1 (5 bases). The CDR3 length is 13 residues. Germline values: CDR1 SGHRS, CDR2 YFSETQ. V lost 2 bases and J lost 2, with 7 bases in between. CDR3 sequence (DNA): TGCGCCAGCAGCTTTGGGGCTAACACTGAAGCTTTCTTT. It yields the protein CASSFGANTEAFF.